These 17 T cell receptor beta chains came from one sample sequenced in a study of T cell responses to AZD1222 COVID-19 vaccine. Clones were sequenced by immunoSEQ multiplex PCR, and TCRdb holds only the in-frame ones, with some missing. Of over 75,000 clones listed, over 85% are singletons. The sample in question was peripheral blood, obtained on day 0 of AZD1222 vaccination. Receptors were obtained from an adult in good health.

V usage is TRBV28 and J usage is TRBJ1-4, with 7 bases that match TRBD1. The CDR3 totals 14 residues. The germline V gene has CDR1 MDHEN and CDR2 SYDVKM. V was clipped by 3 bases and J by 4 bases; unmatched bases: 2. The CDR3 region has the DNA TGTGCCAGCAGTTTTTCAGGGGGTAATGAAAAACTGTTTTTT. This sequence encodes CASSFSGGNEKLFF.

The genes are TRBV9 and TRBJ1-4; TRBD1 matches at 8 bases. Losses at the gene ends were 4 bases for V and 1 base for J; bases not matched to a gene: 3. Germline V lookup: CDR1 SGDLS, CDR2 YYNGEE. This CDR3 spans 15 amino acids. The CDR3 DNA sequence: TGTGCCAGCAGCCCACAGGGGGTAACTAATGAAAAACTGTTTTTT. Protein sequence: CASSPQGVTNEKLFF. The full variable domain, rest sourced from reference TRBV9 and TRBJ1-4, is DSGVTQTPKHLITATGQRVTLRCSPRSGDLSVYWYQQSLDQGLQFLIQYYNGEERAKGNILERFSAQQFPDLHSELNLSSLELGDSALYFCASSPQGVTNEKLFFGSGTQLSVL.

This clone was seen a handful of times. The rearrangement uses TRBV19 and TRBJ2-7; D is perhaps TRBD1 or TRBD2 (5 bases each). V dropped 2 bases and J dropped 3 bases, with 8 bases sitting between them. Germline values: CDR1 LNHDA, CDR2 SQIVND (reference sequence). The CDR3 sequence is 13 residues long. The DNA of the CDR3 is TGTGCCAGTAGTATATCGGGGCTCTACGAGCAGTACTTC. This encodes CASSISGLYEQYF. Based on the CDR3 plus reference TRBV19 and TRBJ2-7, the full variable domain is DGGITQSPKYLFRKEGQNVTLSCEQNLNHDAMYWYRQDPGQGLRLIYYSQIVNDFQKGDIAEGYSVSREKKESFPLTVTSAQKNPTAFYLCASSISGLYEQYFGPGTRLTVT.

V usage is TRBV7-9 and J usage is TRBJ1-6; TRBD1 matches 7 bases. The CDR3 covers 14 residues. Germline V CDR1 and CDR2: SEHNR, FQNEAQ (reference sequence). Losses at the gene ends were 3 bases for V and 9 bases for J; bases not matched to a gene: 5. The chain's CDR3 is CASSFGGGGSPLHF. The CDR3 nucleotides are TGTGCCAGCAGCTTTGGAGGGGGCGGTTCACCCCTCCACTTT.

The CDR3 nucleotides read TGTGCCAGCACCGCCGGCAGTTCCCCCTCCCAGGTCCAGTACTTC. This translates into CASTAGSSPSQVQYF. This chain links TRBV28 with TRBJ2-5; D call uncertain. Trimming shortened V by 7 bases and J by 10 bases, and 25 bases separated the two germline ends. Germline-derived CDR1 and CDR2 are MDHEN and SYDVKM. The CDR3 loop spans 15 amino acids.

The gene calls are TRBV11-2 and TRBJ1-3; D gene unclear. The CDR3 length is 14 residues. V was cut by 5 bases and J by 6 bases, with 14 bases left in between. Germline V gives CDR1 SGHAT, CDR2 FQNNGV. The CDR3 region is CASSPLRSQNTIYF. The CDR3 DNA is TGTGCCAGCAGCCCCCTTAGATCGCAAAACACCATATATTTT.

With respect to this clone: The identical CDR3 is also encoded by other nucleotide sequences in the sample. The chain has TRBV2 and TRBJ1-2; 7 bases match TRBD1. Germline V CDR1 and CDR2: SNHLY, FYNNEI. V gave up 5 bases and J gave up 6 bases; unmatched junction bases: 9. There are 14 residues in the CDR3. CDR3: CASSLRGQQHGYTF. The CDR3 nucleotides are TGTGCCAGCAGTTTAAGGGGGCAGCAACATGGCTACACCTTC.

The chain couples TRBV7-8 to TRBJ2-3, with 10 bases fitting TRBD2. CDR1 SGHVS and CDR2 FQNEAQ come from the germline V gene. V trimming: 3 bases; J trimming: 4 bases; junction bases outside the gene matches: 7. This CDR3 region has 16 residues. CDR3 region: CASSLGNSGGPDTQYF. The CDR3 nucleotides are TGTGCCAGCAGCTTGGGGAATAGCGGGGGGCCAGATACGCAGTATTTT.

The rearrangement links TRBV6-5 to TRBJ1-2; 7 positions agree with TRBD1. V lost 4 bases and J lost 1; bases outside the gene matches: 9. The CDR3 is 16 residues long. Germline CDR1 is MNHEY and CDR2 is SVGAGI. CDR3 protein: CASSSVTGRFNYGYTF. The CDR3 bases are TGTGCCAGCAGTTCCGTGACAGGGCGTTTTAACTATGGCTACACCTTC.

This clone was seen once. The chain carries TRBV6-1 and TRBJ1-2; a possible D gene is TRBD1 (6 bases). The germline gives CDR1 MNHNS, CDR2 SASEGT. This CDR3 has 13 residues. Trimming took off 4 bases at V and 3 bases at J, with 9 bases between the two ends. The chain's CDR3 is CASSGAGDYGYTF. CDR3 nucleotide sequence: TGTGCCAGCAGTGGGGCAGGGGACTATGGCTACACCTTC.

The chain uses TRBV10-2 and TRBJ1-2; TRBD1 matches at 9 bases. The junction had 8 bases not matched to a gene; V was cut back by 2 bases and J by 4 bases. This CDR3 contains 16 residues. CDR1 WSHSY and CDR2 SAAADI come from the germline V gene. CDR3 amino acids: CASSEGTGLISYGYTF. CDR3 DNA sequence: TGCGCCAGCAGTGAGGGGACAGGGTTGATCTCCTATGGCTACACCTTC.

The chain's CDR3 is CASSDRTSGEQYF. The CDR3 DNA reads TGTGCCAGTAGCGATAGGACTAGCGGCGAGCAGTACTTC. The rearrangement joins TRBV19 to TRBJ2-7; 10 positions match TRBD2. Germline CDR1 LNHDA, CDR2 SQIVND (reference sequence). V dropped 6 bases and J dropped 6; count of bases not matched to a gene: 5. CDR3 size: 13 residues.

This clone was seen just once. CDR3 loop: CASSQSPQGDSIRGANVLTF. The DNA of the CDR3 is TGCGCCAGCAGTCAATCTCCCCAGGGCGATTCTATACGAGGGGCCAACGTCCTGACTTTC. This sequence joins TRBV23-1 and TRBJ2-6, with a tentative D call TRBD1 (5 bases). TRBV23-1 is annotated as an ORF whose role is uncertain. The V and J ends lost 0 bases and 4 bases respectively, with 22 bases between them. CDR3 size: 20 residues.

The chain is built from TRBV27 and TRBJ2-2; 7 nucleotides match TRBD2. The V segment lost 6 bases and the J segment 2 bases; nucleotides outside the gene matches: 6. The CDR3 sequence is 15 residues long. Germline CDR1 is MNHEY and CDR2 is SMNVEV (reference sequence). In DNA form, the CDR3 reads TGTGCCAGCAGAGCTGCGGGAGTAAACACCGGGGAGCTGTTTTTT. Protein: CASRAAGVNTGELFF.

The chain is built from TRBV2 and TRBJ2-7; D gene unclear. Germline V gene data show CDR1 as SNHLY and CDR2 as FYNNEI. The V end was cut by 3 bases, the J end by 4 bases, with 10 bases between. The CDR3 extends over 13 amino acids. In nucleotides, the CDR3 is TGTGCCAGCAGTGAGTTCAGAGAATACGAGCAGTACTTC. Protein product: CASSEFREYEQYF.

The chain links TRBV19 to TRBJ1-2, with a tentative D call TRBD1 (6 bases). V gave up 1 base and J gave up 7 bases, with 25 bases separating them. Germline CDR1 is LNHDA and CDR2 is SQIVND (reference sequence). The length of the CDR3 is 18 residues. This chain's CDR3 is CASSIVGGSTGRVSGYTF. In nucleotides, the CDR3 is TGTGCCAGTAGTATAGTTGGGGGGTCGACAGGTCGAGTCTCTGGCTACACCTTC. Drawing the rest from reference TRBV19 and TRBJ1-2, the complete variable domain is DGGITQSPKYLFRKEGQNVTLSCEQNLNHDAMYWYRQDPGQGLRLIYYSQIVNDFQKGDIAEGYSVSREKKESFPLTVTSAQKNPTAFYLCASSIVGGSTGRVSGYTFGSGTRLTVV.

The chain employs TRBV15 and TRBJ1-1, with D perhaps matching TRBD1 (5 bases). The germline CDR1 and CDR2 sequences are LNHNV and YYDKDF (reference sequence). V was shortened by 3 bases and J by 3 bases, with 11 bases between the two germline ends. The CDR3 sequence is 14 residues long. The DNA for the CDR3 is TGTGCCACCAGCAGGCGGGGGGGATACACTGAAGCTTTCTTT. Protein sequence: CATSRRGGYTEAFF.